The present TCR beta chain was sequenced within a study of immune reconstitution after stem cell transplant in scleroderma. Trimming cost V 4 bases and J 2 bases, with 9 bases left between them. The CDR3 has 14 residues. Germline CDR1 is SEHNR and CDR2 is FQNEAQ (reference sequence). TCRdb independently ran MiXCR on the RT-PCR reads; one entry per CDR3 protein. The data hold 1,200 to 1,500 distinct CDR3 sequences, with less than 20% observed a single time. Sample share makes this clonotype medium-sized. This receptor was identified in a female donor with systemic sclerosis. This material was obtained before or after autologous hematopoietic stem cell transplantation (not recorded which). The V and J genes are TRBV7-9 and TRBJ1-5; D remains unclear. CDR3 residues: CASSSPLGNQPQHF. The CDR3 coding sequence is TGTGCCAGCAGCTCCCCCCTCGGCAATCAGCCCCAGCATTTT.